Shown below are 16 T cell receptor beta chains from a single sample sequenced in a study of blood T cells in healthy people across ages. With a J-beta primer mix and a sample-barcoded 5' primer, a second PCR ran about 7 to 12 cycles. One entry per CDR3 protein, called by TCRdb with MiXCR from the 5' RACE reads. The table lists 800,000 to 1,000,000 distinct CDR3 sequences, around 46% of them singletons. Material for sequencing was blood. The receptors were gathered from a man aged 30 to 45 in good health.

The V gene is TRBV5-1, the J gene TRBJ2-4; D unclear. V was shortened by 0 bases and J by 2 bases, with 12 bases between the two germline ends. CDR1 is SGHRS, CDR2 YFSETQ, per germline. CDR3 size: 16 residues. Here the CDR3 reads CASSLDQVRTKNIQYF. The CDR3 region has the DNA TGCGCCAGCAGCTTGGATCAGGTTCGGACCAAAAACATTCAGTACTTC.

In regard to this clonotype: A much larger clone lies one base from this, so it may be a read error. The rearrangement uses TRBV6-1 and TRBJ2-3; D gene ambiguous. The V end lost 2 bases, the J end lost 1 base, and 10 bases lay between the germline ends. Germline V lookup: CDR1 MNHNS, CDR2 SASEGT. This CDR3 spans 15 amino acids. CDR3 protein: CASSELAAGTDTQYF. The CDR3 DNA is TGTGCCAGCAGTGAATTAGCAGCTGGCACAGATACGCAGTATTTT.

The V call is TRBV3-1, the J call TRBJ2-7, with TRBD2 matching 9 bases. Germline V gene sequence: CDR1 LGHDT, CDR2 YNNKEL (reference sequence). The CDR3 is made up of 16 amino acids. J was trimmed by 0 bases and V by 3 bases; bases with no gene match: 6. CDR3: CASSQVAGAYSYEQYF. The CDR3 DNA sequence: TGTGCCAGCAGCCAGGTAGCGGGAGCTTACTCCTACGAGCAGTACTTC.

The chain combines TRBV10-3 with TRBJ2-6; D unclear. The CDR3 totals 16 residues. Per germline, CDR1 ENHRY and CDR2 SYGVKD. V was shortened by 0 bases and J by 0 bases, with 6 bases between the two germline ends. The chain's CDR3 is CAISESRGSGANVLTF. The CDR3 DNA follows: TGTGCCATCAGTGAGTCGCGTGGCTCTGGGGCCAACGTCCTGACTTTC.

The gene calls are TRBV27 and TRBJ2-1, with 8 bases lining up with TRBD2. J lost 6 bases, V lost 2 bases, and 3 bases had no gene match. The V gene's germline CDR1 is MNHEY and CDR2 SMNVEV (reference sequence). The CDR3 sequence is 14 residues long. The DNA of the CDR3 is TGTGCCAGCAGTTTACGGGGGGGTAGCAATGAGCAGTTCTTC. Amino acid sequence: CASSLRGGSNEQFF.

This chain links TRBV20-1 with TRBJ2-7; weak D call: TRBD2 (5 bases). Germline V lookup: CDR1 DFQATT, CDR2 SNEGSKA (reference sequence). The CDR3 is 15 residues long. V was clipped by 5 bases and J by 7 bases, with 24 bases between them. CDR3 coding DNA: TGCAGTGCTCTCCCGTGGCTAGCCAACTCACGGGAGCAGTACTTC. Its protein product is CSALPWLANSREQYF.

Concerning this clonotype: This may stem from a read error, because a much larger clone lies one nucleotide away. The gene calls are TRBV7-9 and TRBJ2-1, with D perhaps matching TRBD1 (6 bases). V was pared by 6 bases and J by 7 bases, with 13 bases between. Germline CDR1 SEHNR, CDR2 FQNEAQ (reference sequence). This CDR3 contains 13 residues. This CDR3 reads CASSADRQNEQFF. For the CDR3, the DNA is TGTGCCAGCAGTGCCGACAGGCAAAATGAGCAGTTCTTC.

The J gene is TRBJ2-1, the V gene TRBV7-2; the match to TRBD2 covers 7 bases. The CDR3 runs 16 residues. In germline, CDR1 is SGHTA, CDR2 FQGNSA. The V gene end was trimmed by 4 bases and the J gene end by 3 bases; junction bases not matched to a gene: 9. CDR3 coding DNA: TGTGCCAGCAGCTCCCCTAGCGGCCCAGGCTACAATGAGCAGTTCTTC. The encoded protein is CASSSPSGPGYNEQFF.

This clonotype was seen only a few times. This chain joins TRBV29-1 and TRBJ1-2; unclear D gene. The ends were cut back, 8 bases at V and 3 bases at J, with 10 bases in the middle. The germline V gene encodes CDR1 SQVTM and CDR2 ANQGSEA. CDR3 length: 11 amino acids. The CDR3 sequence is CSTREDYGYTF. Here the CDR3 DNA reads TGCAGCACCCGGGAGGACTATGGCTACACCTTC.

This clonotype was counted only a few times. CDR3 bases: TGTGCCAGCAGCCCGCCGGCAGGGGAGGAAGATACGCAGTATTTT. Protein product: CASSPPAGEEDTQYF. The chain uses TRBV7-8 and TRBJ2-3; either TRBD1 or TRBD2 may fit D (6 bases each). Germline CDR1 SGHVS, CDR2 FQNEAQ. CDR3 length: 15 amino acids. V lost 5 bases to trimming and J lost 5 bases, with 17 bases between them. The full variable domain, rest sourced from reference TRBV7-8 and TRBJ2-3, is GAGVSQSPRYKVAKRGQDVALRCDPISGHVSLFWYQQALGQGPEFLTYFQNEAQLDKSGLPSDRFFAERPEGSVSTLKIQRTQQEDSAVYLCASSPPAGEEDTQYFGPGTRLTVL.

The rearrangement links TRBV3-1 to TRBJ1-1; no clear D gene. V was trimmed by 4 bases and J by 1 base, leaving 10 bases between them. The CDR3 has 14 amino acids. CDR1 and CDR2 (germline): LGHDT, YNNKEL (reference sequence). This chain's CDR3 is CASSLGNPNTEAFF. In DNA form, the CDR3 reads TGTGCCAGCAGCCTCGGGAACCCGAACACTGAAGCTTTCTTT. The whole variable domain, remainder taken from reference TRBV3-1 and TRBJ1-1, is DTAVSQTPKYLVTQMGNDKSIKCEQNLGHDTMYWYKQDSKKFLKIMFSYNNKELIINETVPNRFSPKSPDKAHLNLHINSLELGDSAVYFCASSLGNPNTEAFFGQGTRLTVV.

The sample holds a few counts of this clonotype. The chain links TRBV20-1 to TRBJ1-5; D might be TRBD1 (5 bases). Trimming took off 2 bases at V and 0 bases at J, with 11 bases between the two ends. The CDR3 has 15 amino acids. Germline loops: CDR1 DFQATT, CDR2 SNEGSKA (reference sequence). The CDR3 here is CSARSAGLSNQPQHF. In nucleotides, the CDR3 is TGCAGTGCTAGAAGTGCGGGACTTAGCAATCAGCCCCAGCATTTT.

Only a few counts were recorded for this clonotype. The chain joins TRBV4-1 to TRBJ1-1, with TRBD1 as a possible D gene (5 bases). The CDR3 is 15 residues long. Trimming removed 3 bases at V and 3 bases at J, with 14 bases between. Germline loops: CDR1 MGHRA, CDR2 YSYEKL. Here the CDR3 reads CASSQTTEPDTEAFF. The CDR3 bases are TGCGCCAGCAGCCAGACGACAGAACCGGACACTGAAGCTTTCTTT.

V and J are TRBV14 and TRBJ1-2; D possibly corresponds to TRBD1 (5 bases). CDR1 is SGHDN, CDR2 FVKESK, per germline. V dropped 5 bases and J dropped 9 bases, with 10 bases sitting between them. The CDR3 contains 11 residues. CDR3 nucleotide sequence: TGTGCCAGCAGCACAGGACGCAGCTACACCTTC. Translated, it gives CASSTGRSYTF.

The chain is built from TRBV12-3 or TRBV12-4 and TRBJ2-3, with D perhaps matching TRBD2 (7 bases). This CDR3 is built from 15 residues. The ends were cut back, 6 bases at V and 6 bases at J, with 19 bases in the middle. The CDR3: CASSPGGLWADTQYF. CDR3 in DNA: TGTGCCAGCAGCCCGGGGGGCCTTTGGGCGGATACGCAGTATTTT.

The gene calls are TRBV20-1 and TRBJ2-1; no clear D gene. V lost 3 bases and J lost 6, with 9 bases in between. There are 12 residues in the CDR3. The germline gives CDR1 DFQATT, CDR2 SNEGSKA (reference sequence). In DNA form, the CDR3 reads TGCAGTGCTAGGACCACTACCAATGAGCAGTTCTTC. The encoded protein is CSARTTTNEQFF.